These 16 T cell receptor beta chains originate from one sample sequenced in a study of T cell responses to AZD1222 COVID-19 vaccine. Profiling relied on immunoSEQ multiplex PCR, and the TCRdb table lists in-frame clones only, not all of them. In the table there are more than 120,000 clones, 85% to 95% of which are singletons. The specimen was peripheral blood, collected 28 days after the second AZD1222 dose. These receptor sequences come from an adult who received the AZD1222 COVID-19 vaccine.

The chain employs TRBV6-5 and TRBJ1-2; D perhaps matches TRBD1 (6 bases). The V end was cut by 10 bases, the J end by 4 bases, with 22 bases between. Germline V CDR1 and CDR2: MNHEY, SVGAGI. The length of the CDR3 is 15 residues. The DNA for the CDR3 is TGTGCCACCTCCCCAGAGGGGGGAAGGGCCTATGGCTACACCTTC. It encodes CATSPEGGRAYGYTF.

The rearrangement joins TRBV30 to TRBJ2-2, with TRBD1 identical over 10 bases. In germline, CDR1 is GTSNPN, CDR2 SVGIG (reference sequence). The CDR3 runs to 15 residues. Trimming at V came to 3 bases and at J to 6 bases, leaving 7 bases not matched to a gene. CDR3 in DNA: TGTGCCTGGAGCGCGGGACAGGGGAGGGCCGGGGAGCTGTTTTTT. This translates into CAWSAGQGRAGELFF.

The chain links TRBV27 to TRBJ1-2; 8 nucleotides align to TRBD1. With V trimmed by 2 bases and J by 5 bases, 4 bases remained unmatched. The germline CDR1 and CDR2 sequences are MNHEY and SMNVEV (reference sequence). This CDR3 has 14 amino acids. The CDR3 here is CASSLKRTGYGYTF. The CDR3 bases are TGTGCCAGCAGTTTAAAGAGGACAGGGTATGGCTACACCTTC.

The V call is TRBV4-1, the J call TRBJ2-1, with TRBD2 matching 11 bases. The J segment lost 10 bases and the V segment lost 1 base, leaving 3 bases of the junction unmatched. Germline-derived CDR1 and CDR2 are MGHRA and YSYEKL. The CDR3 sequence is 14 residues long. CDR3 coding DNA: TGCGCCAGCAGCCAAGCACTAGCGGGAGTCGAGCAGTTCTTC. This sequence encodes CASSQALAGVEQFF.

V gene TRBV29-1 combines with J gene TRBJ1-1; D gene uncertain. Germline CDR1 SQVTM, CDR2 ANQGSEA. CDR3 length: 10 residues. The V gene lost 5 bases and the J gene lost 7 bases, with 8 bases spanning the gap. The CDR3 DNA reads TGCAGCGTTACTTGGGGTGAAGCTTTCTTT. Its protein is CSVTWGEAFF.

The chain carries TRBV28 and TRBJ1-2, with unresolved D. Germline CDR1 reads MDHEN; CDR2 reads SYDVKM. The CDR3 covers 14 residues. Between the trimmed V and J ends, which lost 5 bases and 4 bases, there was a span of 14 bases. This chain's CDR3 is CASSDTRPLYGYTF. The DNA for the CDR3 is TGTGCCAGCAGTGACACGCGACCGCTCTATGGCTACACCTTC.

V is TRBV6-5 and J is TRBJ1-1, with no clear D. CDR3 length equals 15 residues. V was shortened by 0 bases and J by 1 base, with 9 bases between the two germline ends. Germline CDR1 reads MNHEY; CDR2 reads SVGAGI. CDR3 coding DNA: TGTGCCAGCAGTTACTCTAGGTCCGGGAACACTGAAGCTTTCTTT. Protein: CASSYSRSGNTEAFF.

The genes are TRBV4-1 and TRBJ2-3; TRBD1 or TRBD2 may be the D gene (5 bases each). This CDR3 has 16 amino acids. The germline V gene has CDR1 MGHRA and CDR2 YSYEKL. V was cut by 1 base and J by 2 bases, with 13 bases left in between. The CDR3 loop is CASSQGWDLFTDTQYF. CDR3 DNA: TGCGCCAGCAGCCAAGGCTGGGACCTATTCACAGATACGCAGTATTTT.

The chain employs TRBV10-1 and TRBJ1-2; D not resolved. Trimming took off 7 bases at V and 5 bases at J, with 23 bases between the two ends. The CDR3 is 16 amino acids. Germline CDR1 WNHNN, CDR2 SYGVQD (reference sequence). The CDR3 nucleotides read TGCGCCAGCACACCGCCCGCCGACAAGCCGCGGTATGGCTACACCTTC. This encodes CASTPPADKPRYGYTF.

This sequence joins TRBV2 and TRBJ2-5; 10 nucleotides match TRBD1. The CDR3 extends over 14 amino acids. Unmatched junction bases numbered 5, after V lost 6 bases and J lost 4 bases. CDR1 and CDR2 from the germline V gene are SNHLY and FYNNEI. CDR3 sequence reads: CASSGQGDGETQYF. DNA for the CDR3: TGTGCCAGCAGCGGACAGGGGGATGGAGAGACCCAGTACTTC.

The chain joins TRBV7-2 to TRBJ2-5; 10 positions agree with TRBD2. The CDR3 runs to 15 residues. Germline V gene data show CDR1 as SGHTA and CDR2 as FQGNSA. Germline trimming cut 6 bases from V and 0 bases from J; bases unmatched to any gene: 4. In DNA form, the CDR3 reads TGTGCCAGCAGAAAACTAGCGGGATACCAAGAGACCCAGTACTTC. Translating gives CASRKLAGYQETQYF.

This clone was observed a single time. The rearrangement joins TRBV6-1 to TRBJ1-5; D uncertain. V was shortened by 2 bases and J by 7 bases, with 15 bases between the two germline ends. There are 15 residues in the CDR3. Germline values: CDR1 MNHNS, CDR2 SASEGT. The CDR3 sequence is CASSESRGVRQPQHF. CDR3 in DNA: TGTGCCAGCAGTGAATCGCGGGGTGTGAGGCAGCCCCAGCATTTT.

V and J are TRBV6-5 and TRBJ2-5, with D perhaps assigned TRBD1 or TRBD2 (5 bases each). Germline V gives CDR1 MNHEY, CDR2 SVGAGI. The V end was cut by 0 bases, the J end by 5 bases, with 13 bases between. The CDR3 has 15 residues. CDR3 residues: CASSYSKWGWETQYF. In DNA form, the CDR3 reads TGTGCCAGCAGTTACTCGAAATGGGGGTGGGAGACCCAGTACTTC.

This sequence joins TRBV24-1 and TRBJ2-3; 9 bases fit TRBD1. The V gene's germline CDR1 is KGHDR and CDR2 SFDVKD. The V gene end was trimmed by 3 bases and the J gene end by 6 bases; junction bases not matched to a gene: 3. The CDR3 length is 14 residues. CDR3 coding DNA: TGTGCCACCAGTGATAGGACAGGGGCCGATACGCAGTATTTT. Protein sequence: CATSDRTGADTQYF.

This clone was seen once. CDR3 protein: CASSGRGQRPQHF. The DNA for the CDR3 is TGTGCCAGCAGCGGCCGGGGCCAGAGGCCCCAGCATTTT. The genes are TRBV9 and TRBJ1-5; D is perhaps TRBD1 (5 bases). CDR1 is SGDLS, CDR2 YYNGEE, per germline. This CDR3 is built from 13 residues. V lost 3 bases and J lost 9, with 13 bases in between.

This chain uses TRBV19 with TRBJ2-3, with TRBD2 matching over 7 bases. CDR3 length: 13 residues. Germline-derived CDR1 and CDR2 are LNHDA and SQIVND (reference sequence). Trimming took 6 bases from V and 2 from J; bases not matched to a gene: 2. CDR3 amino acids: CASRGRDTDTQYF. CDR3 DNA: TGTGCCAGTAGGGGGAGGGACACAGATACGCAGTATTTT. The full variable domain, its missing parts supplied by reference TRBV19 and TRBJ2-3, is DGGITQSPKYLFRKEGQNVTLSCEQNLNHDAMYWYRQDPGQGLRLIYYSQIVNDFQKGDIAEGYSVSREKKESFPLTVTSAQKNPTAFYLCASRGRDTDTQYFGPGTRLTVL.